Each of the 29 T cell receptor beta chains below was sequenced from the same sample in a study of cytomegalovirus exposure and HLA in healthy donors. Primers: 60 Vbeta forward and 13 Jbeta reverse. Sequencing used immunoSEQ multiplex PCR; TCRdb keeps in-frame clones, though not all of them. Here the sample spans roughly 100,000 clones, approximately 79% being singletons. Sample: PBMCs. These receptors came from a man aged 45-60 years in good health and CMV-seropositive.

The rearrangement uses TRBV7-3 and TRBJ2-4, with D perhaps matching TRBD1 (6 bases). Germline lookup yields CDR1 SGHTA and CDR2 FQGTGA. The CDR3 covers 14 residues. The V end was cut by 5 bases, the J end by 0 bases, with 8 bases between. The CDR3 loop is CASSAQGAKNIQYF. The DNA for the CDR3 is TGTGCCAGCAGCGCACAGGGAGCCAAAAACATTCAGTACTTC.

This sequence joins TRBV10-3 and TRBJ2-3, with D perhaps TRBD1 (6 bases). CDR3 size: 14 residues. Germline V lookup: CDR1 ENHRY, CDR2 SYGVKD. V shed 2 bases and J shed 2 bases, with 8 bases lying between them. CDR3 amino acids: CAISEPGVTDTQYF. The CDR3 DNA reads TGTGCCATCAGTGAGCCAGGGGTCACAGATACGCAGTATTTT.

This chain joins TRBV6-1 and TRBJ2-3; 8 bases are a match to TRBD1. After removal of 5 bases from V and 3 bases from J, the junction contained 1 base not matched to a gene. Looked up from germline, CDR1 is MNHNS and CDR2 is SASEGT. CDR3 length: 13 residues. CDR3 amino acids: CASSRQGTDTQYF. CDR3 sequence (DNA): TGTGCCAGCAGTAGACAGGGGACAGATACGCAGTATTTT.

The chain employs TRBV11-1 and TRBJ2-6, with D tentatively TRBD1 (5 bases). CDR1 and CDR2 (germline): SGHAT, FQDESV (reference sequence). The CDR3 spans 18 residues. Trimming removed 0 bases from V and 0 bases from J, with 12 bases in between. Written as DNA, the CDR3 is TGTGCCAGCAGCTTAGCTCCAGGGCTCACCTCTGGGGCCAACGTCCTGACTTTC. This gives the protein CASSLAPGLTSGANVLTF.

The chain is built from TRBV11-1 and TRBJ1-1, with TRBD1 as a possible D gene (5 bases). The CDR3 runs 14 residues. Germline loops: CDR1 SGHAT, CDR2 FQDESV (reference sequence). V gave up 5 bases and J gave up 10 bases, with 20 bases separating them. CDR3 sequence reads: CASSQPGPQEGAFF. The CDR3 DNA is TGTGCCAGCAGCCAGCCGGGACCCCAGGAGGGAGCTTTCTTT.

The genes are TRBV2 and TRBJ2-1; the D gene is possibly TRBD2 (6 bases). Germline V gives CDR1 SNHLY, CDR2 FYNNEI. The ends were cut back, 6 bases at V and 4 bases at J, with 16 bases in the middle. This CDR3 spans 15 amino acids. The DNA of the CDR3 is TGTGCCAGCAGCCCGGAGGGAGGACCATACAATGAGCAGTTCTTC. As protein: CASSPEGGPYNEQFF.

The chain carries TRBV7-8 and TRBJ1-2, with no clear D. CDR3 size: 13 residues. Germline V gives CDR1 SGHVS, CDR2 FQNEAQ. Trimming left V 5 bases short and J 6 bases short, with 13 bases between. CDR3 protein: CASSTQAGNGYTF. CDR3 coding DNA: TGTGCCAGCAGCACCCAGGCGGGGAATGGCTACACCTTC. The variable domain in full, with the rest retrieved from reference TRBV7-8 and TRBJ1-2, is GAGVSQSPRYKVAKRGQDVALRCDPISGHVSLFWYQQALGQGPEFLTYFQNEAQLDKSGLPSDRFFAERPEGSVSTLKIQRTQQEDSAVYLCASSTQAGNGYTFGSGTRLTVV.

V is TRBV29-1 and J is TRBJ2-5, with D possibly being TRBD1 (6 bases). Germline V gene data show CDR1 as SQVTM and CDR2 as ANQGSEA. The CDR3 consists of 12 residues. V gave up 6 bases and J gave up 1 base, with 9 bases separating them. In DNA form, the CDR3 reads TGCAGCGTAACAGGGATCCAAGAGACCCAGTACTTC. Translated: CSVTGIQETQYF.

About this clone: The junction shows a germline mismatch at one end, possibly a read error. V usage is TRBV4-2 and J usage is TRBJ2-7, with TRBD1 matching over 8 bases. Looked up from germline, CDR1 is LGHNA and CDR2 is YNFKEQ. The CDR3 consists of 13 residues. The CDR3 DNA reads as TGTGCCGGCAGCCACGACAGGGGCGACGAGCAGTACTTC. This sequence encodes CAGSHDRGDEQYF.

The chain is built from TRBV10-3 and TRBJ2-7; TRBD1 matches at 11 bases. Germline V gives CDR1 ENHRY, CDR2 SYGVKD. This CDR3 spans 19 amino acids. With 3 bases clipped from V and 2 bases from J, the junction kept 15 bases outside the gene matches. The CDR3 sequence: CAISERDRGEAGATYEQYF. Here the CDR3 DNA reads TGTGCCATCAGTGAAAGGGACAGGGGGGAAGCGGGAGCCACCTACGAGCAGTACTTC.

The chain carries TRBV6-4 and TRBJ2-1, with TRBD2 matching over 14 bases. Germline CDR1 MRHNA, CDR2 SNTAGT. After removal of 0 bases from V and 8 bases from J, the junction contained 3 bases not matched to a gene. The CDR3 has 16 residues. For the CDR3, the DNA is TGTGCCAGCAGTGACTCGGGGACTAGCGGGAGTTATGAGCAGTTCTTC. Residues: CASSDSGTSGSYEQFF.

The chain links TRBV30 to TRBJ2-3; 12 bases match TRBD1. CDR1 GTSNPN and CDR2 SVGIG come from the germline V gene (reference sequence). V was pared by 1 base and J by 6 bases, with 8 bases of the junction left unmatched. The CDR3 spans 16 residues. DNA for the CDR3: TGTGCCTGGAGTGACCGGGACAGGGGGCTTGGTGATACGCAGTATTTT. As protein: CAWSDRDRGLGDTQYF.

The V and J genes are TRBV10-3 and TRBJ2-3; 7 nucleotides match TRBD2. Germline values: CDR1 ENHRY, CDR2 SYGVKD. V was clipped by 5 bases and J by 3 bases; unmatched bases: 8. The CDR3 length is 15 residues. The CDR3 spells CAISLAGGPTDTQYF. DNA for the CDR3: TGTGCCATCAGTTTAGCGGGTGGACCTACAGATACGCAGTATTTT.

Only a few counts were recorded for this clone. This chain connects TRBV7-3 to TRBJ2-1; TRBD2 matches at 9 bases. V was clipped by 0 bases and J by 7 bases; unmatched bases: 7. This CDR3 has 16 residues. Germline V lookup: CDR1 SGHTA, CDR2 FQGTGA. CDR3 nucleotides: TGTGCCAGCAGCTTAACCAGCGGGAGGCCAAAGAATGAGCAGTTCTTC. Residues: CASSLTSGRPKNEQFF.

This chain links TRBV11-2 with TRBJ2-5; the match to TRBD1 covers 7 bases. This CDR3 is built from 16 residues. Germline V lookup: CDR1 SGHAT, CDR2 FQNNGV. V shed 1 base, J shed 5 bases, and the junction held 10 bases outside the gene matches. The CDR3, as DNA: TGTGCCAGCAGCTTAGCCACGACAGGGTCGACGGAGACCCAGTACTTC. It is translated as CASSLATTGSTETQYF.

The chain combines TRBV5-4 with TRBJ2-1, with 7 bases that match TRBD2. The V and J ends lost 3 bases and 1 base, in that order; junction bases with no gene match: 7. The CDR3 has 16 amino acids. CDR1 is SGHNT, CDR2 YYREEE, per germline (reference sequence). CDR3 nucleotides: TGTGCCAGCAGCTGGGAGCGGGATCTTTCCTACAATGAGCAGTTCTTC. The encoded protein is CASSWERDLSYNEQFF.

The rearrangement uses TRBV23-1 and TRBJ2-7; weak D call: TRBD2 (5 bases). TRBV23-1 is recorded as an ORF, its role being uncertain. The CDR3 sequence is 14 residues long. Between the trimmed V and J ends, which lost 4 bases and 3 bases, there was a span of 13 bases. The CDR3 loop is CASSPRGANYEQYF. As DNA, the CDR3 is TGCGCCAGCAGTCCACGGGGAGCAAACTACGAGCAGTACTTC.

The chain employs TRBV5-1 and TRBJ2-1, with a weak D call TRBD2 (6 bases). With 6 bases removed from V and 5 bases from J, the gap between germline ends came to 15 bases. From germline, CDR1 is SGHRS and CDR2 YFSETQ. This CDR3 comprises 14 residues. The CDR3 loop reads CASTRGENNNEQFF. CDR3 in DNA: TGCGCCAGCACCCGCGGGGAGAACAACAATGAGCAGTTCTTC.

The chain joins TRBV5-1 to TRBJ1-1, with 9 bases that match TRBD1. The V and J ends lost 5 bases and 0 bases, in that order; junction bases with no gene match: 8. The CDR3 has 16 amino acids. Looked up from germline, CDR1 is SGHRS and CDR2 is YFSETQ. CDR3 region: CASSPGTGILNTEAFF. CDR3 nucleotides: TGCGCCAGCAGTCCCGGGACAGGGATTCTGAACACTGAAGCTTTCTTT. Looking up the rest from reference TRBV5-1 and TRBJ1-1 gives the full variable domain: KAGVTQTPRYLIKTRGQQVTLSCSPISGHRSVSWYQQTPGQGLQFLFEYFSETQRNKGNFPGRFSGRQFSNSRSEMNVSTLELGDSALYLCASSPGTGILNTEAFFGQGTRLTVV.

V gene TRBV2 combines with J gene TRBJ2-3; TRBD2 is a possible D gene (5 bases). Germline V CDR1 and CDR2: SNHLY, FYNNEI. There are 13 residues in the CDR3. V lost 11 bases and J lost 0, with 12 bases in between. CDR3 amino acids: CARSASSTDTQYF. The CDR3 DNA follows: TGTGCCCGTAGCGCGAGTAGCACAGATACGCAGTATTTT.

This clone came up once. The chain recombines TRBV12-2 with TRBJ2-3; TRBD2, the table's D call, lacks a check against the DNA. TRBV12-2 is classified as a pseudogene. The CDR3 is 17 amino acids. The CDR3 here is CAGRPDWSGLGTDTQYF. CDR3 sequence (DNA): TGTGCAGGTCGCCCAGATTGGTCGGGACTCGGCACAGATACGCAGTATTTT.

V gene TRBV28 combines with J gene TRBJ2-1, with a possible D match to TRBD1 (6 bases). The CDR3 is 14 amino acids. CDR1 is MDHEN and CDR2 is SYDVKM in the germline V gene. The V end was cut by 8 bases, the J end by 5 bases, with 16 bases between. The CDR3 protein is CASGPGTSNNEQFF. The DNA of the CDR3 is TGTGCCAGCGGTCCCGGGACAAGTAACAATGAGCAGTTCTTC.

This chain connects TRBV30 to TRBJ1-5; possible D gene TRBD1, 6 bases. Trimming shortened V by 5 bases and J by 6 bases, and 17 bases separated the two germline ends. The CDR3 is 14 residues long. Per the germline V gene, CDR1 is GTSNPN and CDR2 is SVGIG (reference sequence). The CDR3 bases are TGTGCCTGGGGGAGGGGACACGACGGTCAGCCCCAGCATTTT. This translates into CAWGRGHDGQPQHF.

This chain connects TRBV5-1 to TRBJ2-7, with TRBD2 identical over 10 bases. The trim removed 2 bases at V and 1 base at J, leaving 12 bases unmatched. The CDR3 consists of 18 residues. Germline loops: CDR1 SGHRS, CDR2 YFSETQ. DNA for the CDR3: TGCGCCAGCAGCTTTTCTAGCGGGAGCCTCCAAGGGTCCTACGAGCAGTACTTC. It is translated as CASSFSSGSLQGSYEQYF.

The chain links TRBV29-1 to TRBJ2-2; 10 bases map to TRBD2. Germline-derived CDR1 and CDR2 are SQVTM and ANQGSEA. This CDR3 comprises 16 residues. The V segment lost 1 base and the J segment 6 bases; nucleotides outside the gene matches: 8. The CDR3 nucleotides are TGCAGCGTTGAAGGGGTGGCTCTAGCGGGAGCCGGGGAGCTGTTTTTT. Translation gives CSVEGVALAGAGELFF.

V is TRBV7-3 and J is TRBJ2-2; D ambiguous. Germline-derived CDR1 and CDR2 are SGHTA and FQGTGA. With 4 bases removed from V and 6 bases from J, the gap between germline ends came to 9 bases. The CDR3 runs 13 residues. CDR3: CASSSNPSGELFF. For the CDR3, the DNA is TGTGCCAGCAGCTCTAACCCATCCGGGGAGCTGTTTTTT.

The CDR3 loop is CASSLVAGNTGELFF. In DNA, the CDR3 is TGTGCCAGCAGCTTAGTAGCGGGGAACACCGGGGAGCTGTTTTTT. V and J are TRBV7-6 and TRBJ2-2; 7 bases align to TRBD2. Germline lookup yields CDR1 SGHVS and CDR2 FNYEAQ. This CDR3 contains 15 residues. J lost 1 base, V lost 1 base, and 0 bases had no gene match.

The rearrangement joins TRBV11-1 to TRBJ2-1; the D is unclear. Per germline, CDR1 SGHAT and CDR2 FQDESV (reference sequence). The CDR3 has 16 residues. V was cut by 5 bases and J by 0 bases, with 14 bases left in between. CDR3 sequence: CASSLRRSPSYNEQFF. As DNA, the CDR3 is TGTGCCAGCAGCCTCCGCCGGAGCCCCTCCTACAATGAGCAGTTCTTC.

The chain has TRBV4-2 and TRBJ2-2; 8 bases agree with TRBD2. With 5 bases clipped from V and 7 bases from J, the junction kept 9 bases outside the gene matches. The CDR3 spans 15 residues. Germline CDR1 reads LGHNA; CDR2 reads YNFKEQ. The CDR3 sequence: CASSSISGNGGELFF. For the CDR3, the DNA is TGTGCCAGCAGCTCGATTAGCGGGAATGGCGGGGAGCTGTTTTTT.